The clone carrying this T cell receptor beta chain was seen more than once but under ten times. This sample was taken from a study of molecular identifiers for immune sequencing clone quantification. CDR3 length: 15 amino acids. Germline V gene sequence: CDR1 LGHNA, CDR2 YNFKEQ. Trimming shortened V by 0 bases and J by 9 bases, and 14 bases separated the two germline ends. TCR libraries were built in bulk with a published protocol and specific TCR primers. TCRdb re-called the PCR reads with MiXCR, one entry per CDR3 protein. The sample carries under 600,000 distinct CDR3 sequences, about 21% recorded once.

This rearrangement joins TRBV4-2 to TRBJ2-2; a weak D match, TRBD1 (5 bases). This TCR derives from a human donor in good health. Some libraries in this study had Jurkat cell RNA spiked in. Sequences were obtained from naive CD8+ T cells from blood, with Jurkat cell RNA spiked in. As to subset: FACS-sorted CD8+CD4-CCR7+CD45RA+ naive T cells. The CDR3 bases are TGTGCCAGCAGCCAAGATGAAGGGGCTACCAGGGAGCTGTTTTTT. Its translation: CASSQDEGATRELFF.